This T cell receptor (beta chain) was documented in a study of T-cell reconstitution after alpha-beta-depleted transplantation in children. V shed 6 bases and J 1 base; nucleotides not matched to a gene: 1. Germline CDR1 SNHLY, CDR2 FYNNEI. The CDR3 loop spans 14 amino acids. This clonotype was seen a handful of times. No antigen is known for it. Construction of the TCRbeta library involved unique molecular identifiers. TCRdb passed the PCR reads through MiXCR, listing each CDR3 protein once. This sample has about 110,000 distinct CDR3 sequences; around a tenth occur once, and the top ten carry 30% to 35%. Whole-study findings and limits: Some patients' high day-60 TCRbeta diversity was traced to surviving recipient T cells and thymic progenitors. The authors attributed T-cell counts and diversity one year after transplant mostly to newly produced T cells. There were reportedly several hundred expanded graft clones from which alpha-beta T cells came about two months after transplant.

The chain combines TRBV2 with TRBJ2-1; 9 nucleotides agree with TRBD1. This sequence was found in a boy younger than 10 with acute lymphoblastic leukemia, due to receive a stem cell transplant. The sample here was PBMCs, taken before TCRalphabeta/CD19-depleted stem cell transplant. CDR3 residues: CASRGTGSYNEQFF. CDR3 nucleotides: TGTGCCAGCAGGGGGACAGGGTCCTACAATGAGCAGTTCTTC. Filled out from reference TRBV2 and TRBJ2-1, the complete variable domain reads EPEVTQTPSHQVTQMGQEVILRCVPISNHLYFYWYRQILGQKVEFLVSFYNNEISEKSEIFDDQFSVERPDGSNFTLKIRSTKLEDSAMYFCASRGTGSYNEQFFGPGTRLTVL.